A single sample is the source of the 25 T cell receptor beta chains below, sequenced in a study of shared clonotypes between healthy human individuals. Produced via immunoSEQ multiplex PCR; TCRdb's table is partial and in-frame only. This sample has 2 million to 2.5 million clones, with 93% found just once. The sequencing input was naive CD4+ T cells from PBMCs. Subset specified: CD45RA+ positively selected. The receptors shown here come from a man aged 18 to 30 in good health. Some clones in this sample may be carry-over from other donors' samples.

V gene TRBV10-3 combines with J gene TRBJ2-7; TRBD2 might be the D (6 bases). This CDR3 has 15 amino acids. Trimming cost V 3 bases and J 3 bases, with 15 bases left between them. Germline V gene sequence: CDR1 ENHRY, CDR2 SYGVKD. The DNA for the CDR3 is TGTGCCATCAGTGAAGGTAGCGGTCAGCTCTACGAGCAGTACTTC. It yields the protein CAISEGSGQLYEQYF.

The chain is built from TRBV7-3 and TRBJ2-1, with 7 bases lining up with TRBD2. V dropped 5 bases and J dropped 0; count of bases not matched to a gene: 4. The length of the CDR3 is 15 residues. Germline V CDR1 and CDR2: SGHTA, FQGTGA. CDR3 DNA sequence: TGTGCCAGCAGCCAAACTAGCGACTCCTACAATGAGCAGTTCTTC. Translating gives CASSQTSDSYNEQFF.

This chain connects TRBV9 to TRBJ2-2, with 8 nucleotides matching TRBD2. In germline, CDR1 is SGDLS, CDR2 YYNGEE. The CDR3 extends over 15 amino acids. The junction had 9 bases not matched to a gene; V was cut back by 3 bases and J by 8 bases. CDR3 coding DNA: TGTGCCAGCAGCGCCCAACTCGGGGGGGCTGGGGAGCTGTTTTTT. It encodes CASSAQLGGAGELFF.

The V call is TRBV5-4, the J call TRBJ2-7; maybe TRBD1 (6 bases). The CDR3 is 16 amino acids. Trimming shortened V by 5 bases and J by 0 bases, and 18 bases separated the two germline ends. Germline CDR1 reads SGHNT; CDR2 reads YYREEE (reference sequence). The CDR3 is CASSPNGQPYSYEQYF. Written as DNA, the CDR3 is TGTGCCAGCAGTCCTAATGGACAGCCCTACTCCTACGAGCAGTACTTC.

This clone appeared a single time. This chain links TRBV9 with TRBJ2-5; D might be TRBD1 (7 bases). CDR3 size: 15 residues. The V and J ends lost 7 bases and 5 bases respectively, with 21 bases between them. CDR1 is SGDLS, CDR2 YYNGEE, per germline. CDR3 region: CASGKAGQFPETQYF. CDR3 bases: TGTGCCAGCGGAAAGGCGGGACAGTTTCCCGAGACCCAGTACTTC.

This clone appeared a few times. The chain combines TRBV28 with TRBJ1-4; weak D call: TRBD1 (6 bases). Trimming left V 2 bases short and J 8 bases short, with 15 bases between. Germline V gene lookup returns CDR1 MDHEN and CDR2 SYDVKM. CDR3 size: 15 residues. In nucleotides, the CDR3 is TGTGCCAGCAGTTTACCACAGGGAAGGTACGAAAAACTGTTTTTT. It yields the protein CASSLPQGRYEKLFF.

The CDR3: CASSTPPGKQPQHF. As DNA, the CDR3 is TGTGCCAGCAGCACGCCCCCAGGGAAACAGCCCCAGCATTTT. This sequence joins TRBV6-6 and TRBJ1-5; TRBD1 might be the D (5 bases). The germline V and J ends were trimmed by 6 bases and 7 bases, with 16 bases remaining between them. Germline-derived CDR1 and CDR2 are MNHNY and SVGAGI (reference sequence). This CDR3 comprises 14 residues.

V usage is TRBV15 and J usage is TRBJ2-5; TRBD1 aligns across 7 bases. Looked up from germline, CDR1 is LNHNV and CDR2 is YYDKDF (reference sequence). V shed 3 bases and J 4 bases; nucleotides not matched to a gene: 14. The CDR3 covers 17 residues. In DNA, the CDR3 is TGTGCCACCAGCAGGAGACAGGGAATGGGCCCAAGAGAGACCCAGTACTTC. Translation gives CATSRRQGMGPRETQYF.

The rearrangement uses TRBV14 and TRBJ1-2; D not resolved. Germline CDR1 and CDR2: SGHDN and FVKESK. V was pared by 4 bases and J by 4 bases, with 16 bases between. CDR3 length: 15 amino acids. In DNA form, the CDR3 reads TGTGCCAGCAGCCTAGGGTCATCTGGGATCTATGGCTACACCTTC. As protein: CASSLGSSGIYGYTF.

This sequence joins TRBV5-6 and TRBJ2-3; no clear D gene. The CDR3 runs 16 residues. Looked up from germline, CDR1 is SGHDT and CDR2 is YYEEEE. Trimming pared 0 bases from V and 0 bases from J, leaving 11 bases between. DNA of the CDR3: TGTGCCAGCAGCTTGGGGCCCCCCCTTAGCACAGATACGCAGTATTTT. This gives the protein CASSLGPPLSTDTQYF.

In regard to this clone: Additional DNA sequences in this sample encode the identical CDR3. The V call is TRBV29-1, the J call TRBJ2-3; D possibly corresponds to TRBD2 (5 bases). Germline V gene sequence: CDR1 SQVTM, CDR2 ANQGSEA. V lost 4 bases and J lost 3, with 8 bases in between. The CDR3 sequence is 12 residues long. This CDR3 is CSVVGGTDTQYF. The CDR3 coding sequence is TGCAGCGTTGTCGGAGGAACAGATACGCAGTATTTT.

A word on this clone: This CDR3 is also generated by other DNA sequences in the sample. The chain recombines TRBV6-6 with TRBJ2-3, with TRBD2 as a possible D gene (5 bases). The V gene's germline CDR1 is MNHNY and CDR2 SVGAGI (reference sequence). Trimming pared 6 bases from V and 4 bases from J, leaving 8 bases between. This CDR3 is 12 amino acids long. DNA of the CDR3: TGTGCCAGCAGCCCCGGGGCAGATACGCAGTATTTT. Translated: CASSPGADTQYF.

The chain carries TRBV7-2 and TRBJ1-6; D call uncertain. V was cut by 1 base and J by 6 bases, with 10 bases left in between. CDR1 and CDR2 (germline): SGHTA, FQGNSA. The CDR3 contains 15 residues. CDR3 sequence (DNA): TGTGCCAGCAGCTTAGTAGGGAGTGGTAATTCACCCCTCCACTTT. This sequence encodes CASSLVGSGNSPLHF.

The CDR3 region is CASSYSARVNTEAFF. The CDR3 bases are TGTGCCAGCAGTTACTCAGCCCGGGTAAACACTGAAGCTTTCTTT. The chain carries TRBV6-5 and TRBJ1-1; D is ambiguous. The CDR3 runs 15 residues. Germline V lookup: CDR1 MNHEY, CDR2 SVGAGI. V dropped 0 bases and J dropped 2 bases, with 10 bases sitting between them.

This rearrangement joins TRBV28 to TRBJ2-4, with 9 nucleotides matching TRBD1. This CDR3 has 16 amino acids. V was pared by 5 bases and J by 8 bases, with 13 bases of the junction left unmatched. Germline CDR1 is MDHEN and CDR2 is SYDVKM. The CDR3 protein is CASSITRGQGRDIQYF. CDR3 sequence (DNA): TGTGCCAGCAGTATCACCCGGGGACAGGGCAGAGACATTCAGTACTTC.

V is TRBV18 and J is TRBJ2-1; tentative D call: TRBD2 (6 bases). The germline gives CDR1 KGHSH, CDR2 LQKENI. V was clipped by 4 bases and J by 3 bases, with 13 bases between them. The CDR3 spans 15 residues. The CDR3 loop is CASSQELADYNEQFF. The CDR3 DNA follows: TGTGCCAGCTCACAGGAACTAGCAGACTACAATGAGCAGTTCTTC.

This clone was seen a few times. The rearrangement joins TRBV28 to TRBJ1-1; D ambiguous. V was cut by 4 bases and J by 1 base, with 10 bases left in between. CDR1 is MDHEN, CDR2 SYDVKM, per germline. This CDR3 is 14 amino acids long. CDR3 DNA: TGTGCCAGCAGTTCCCGACAAACGAACACTGAAGCTTTCTTT. Its protein is CASSSRQTNTEAFF.

The chain joins TRBV28 to TRBJ1-5; the D gene is possibly TRBD1 (5 bases). Germline CDR1 and CDR2: MDHEN and SYDVKM. This CDR3 is built from 16 residues. Trimming shortened V by 5 bases and J by 5 bases, and 19 bases separated the two germline ends. The CDR3 sequence: CASSIGVGTGYQPQHF. Written as DNA, the CDR3 is TGTGCCAGCAGTATAGGGGTGGGGACCGGTTATCAGCCCCAGCATTTT.

The chain recombines TRBV7-8 with TRBJ1-2; 8 positions match TRBD1. Germline V gene data show CDR1 as SGHVS and CDR2 as FQNEAQ. The CDR3 consists of 16 residues. V lost 1 base to trimming and J lost 4 bases; unmatched junction nucleotides: 8. The CDR3, as DNA: TGTGCCAGCAGCTTAGGGGGGGGACAGGAGGTCTATGGCTACACCTTC. Its protein is CASSLGGGQEVYGYTF.

The chain uses TRBV7-2 and TRBJ1-2; a weak D match, TRBD1 (6 bases). Germline CDR1 is SGHTA and CDR2 is FQGNSA. This CDR3 has 14 amino acids. V lost 5 bases and J lost 7, with 17 bases in between. The DNA for the CDR3 is TGTGCCAGCAGCCCTAGTGGGGGGGGCATTGGCTACACCTTC. It translates to CASSPSGGGIGYTF.

This rearrangement joins TRBV28 to TRBJ2-7; TRBD1 matches 11 bases. The CDR3 totals 14 residues. Germline assignment: CDR1 MDHEN and CDR2 SYDVKM. The V segment lost 4 bases and the J segment 4 bases; nucleotides outside the gene matches: 3. The CDR3 is CASSWTGGKYEQYF. The CDR3 DNA reads as TGTGCCAGCAGTTGGACAGGGGGCAAGTACGAGCAGTACTTC.

This rearrangement joins TRBV29-1 to TRBJ2-5; 8 bases are a match to TRBD2. The CDR3 is 14 residues long. V was clipped by 5 bases and J by 2 bases; unmatched bases: 7. CDR1 and CDR2 from the germline V gene are SQVTM and ANQGSEA. The chain's CDR3 is CSVKTSGEQETQYF. DNA of the CDR3: TGCAGCGTTAAAACTAGCGGAGAACAAGAGACCCAGTACTTC. Combining the CDR3 with reference TRBV29-1 and TRBJ2-5 gives the whole variable domain SAVISQKPSRDICQRGTSLTIQCQVDSQVTMMFWYRQQPGQSLTLIATANQGSEATYESGFVIDKFPISRPNLTFSTLTVSNMSPEDSSIYLCSVKTSGEQETQYFGPGTRLLVL.

The V call is TRBV28, the J call TRBJ1-5; 8 bases line up with TRBD1. The CDR3 covers 17 residues. The ends lost 6 bases at V and 0 bases at J; junction bases unmatched: 10. Germline assignment: CDR1 MDHEN and CDR2 SYDVKM. The CDR3 sequence: CASRKPGTGYSNQPQHF. In nucleotides, the CDR3 is TGTGCCAGCAGGAAGCCCGGGACAGGATATAGCAATCAGCCCCAGCATTTT.

This chain uses TRBV5-1 with TRBJ2-7; 7 positions agree with TRBD1. Trimming cost V 4 bases and J 3 bases; bases outside gene matches: 10. CDR3 size: 15 residues. Germline V gives CDR1 SGHRS, CDR2 YFSETQ. The CDR3 region is CASSEGQASLYEQYF. DNA of the CDR3: TGCGCCAGCAGCGAAGGACAGGCGAGCCTCTACGAGCAGTACTTC.

This rearrangement joins TRBV27 to TRBJ2-1, with TRBD1 identical over 9 bases. The J segment lost 0 bases and the V segment lost 8 bases, leaving 11 bases of the junction unmatched. Germline lookup yields CDR1 MNHEY and CDR2 SMNVEV (reference sequence). There are 17 residues in the CDR3. The CDR3 nucleotides are TGTGCCAGCCACAGGGGGCAATCGGGAAGCTCCTACAATGAGCAGTTCTTC. It specifies CASHRGQSGSSYNEQFF.